This TCR beta chain was recovered during a study of breast tumors, draining lymph nodes, adjacent tissues. Notes on the study in general: Compared with lymph nodes, tumors were less diverse; compared with nontumor tissue, more.

One entry per CDR3 protein, called by TCRdb with MiXCR from the multiplex PCR reads. This sample has more than 250,000 distinct CDR3 sequences; around 31% occur once, and the top ten carry more than 1%. Axillary draining lymph nodes of breast cancer patients supplied the node samples. V was pared by 5 bases and J by 7 bases, with 11 bases of the junction left unmatched. This CDR3 spans 15 amino acids. The V gene's germline CDR1 is SGHTA and CDR2 FQGNSA. Many counts were recorded for this clonotype. Its antigen is as yet unknown. The chain is built from TRBV7-2 and TRBJ1-5; 7 positions match TRBD1. What was sequenced was axillary lymph node tissue. The source of this sequence is a female donor with breast cancer. Some clones in this sample may be carry-over from other donors' samples. This CDR3 reads CASSLLRDRNQPQHF. The CDR3 DNA is TGTGCCAGCAGCCTCCTCCGGGACAGAAACCAGCCCCAGCATTTT.